The present TCR beta chain was sequenced within a study of identical twins (TCRdb year 2016). Regarding the complete study: To test whether fetal clonotypes persist, this study deep-sequenced TCR alpha and beta repertoires from monozygotic twins, from unrelated adults of various ages, and from cord blood. To rule out contamination, the twin experiments were replicated at different times with different library preparation protocols.

The library relied on 5' RACE. The sequencing machine was an Illumina HiSeq 2000. Template switching added a universal primer binding site, and the final cDNA carried a unique molecular identifier that allowed TCR cDNA molecules to be counted accurately. Specific primers in the conserved constant-segment region were used to synthesize first-strand cDNA for TCR alpha and beta chains. Each cDNA library was double barcoded, with a SMART-Mk sample barcode plus Illumina barcodes, to control for contamination. Two successive PCR steps introduced TruSeq adapter sequences along with Illumina sample barcodes. TCR alpha and beta cDNA libraries were sequenced on the Illumina HiSeq platform with custom primers. Per the source publication's procedure: Raw reads were processed with MiGEC to extract unique molecular identifiers, and MiXCR was used to determine CDR3 positions. For each individual, recombination models were inferred using an EM algorithm with the repgenHMM and IGoR tools. The analysis of shared clonotypes was done with the tcR package in R, with sharing normalized by the product of cloneset sizes. To study raw recombination without the effects of thymic and clonal selection, out-of-frame nonproductive sequences were analyzed. TCRdb redid the processing of the public reads, applying fastp at Q25 and MiXCR, and retained in-frame beta chains. Rows are unified per CDR3 protein, each entry keeping the most common DNA and genes. TCRdb's processing, not the authors' own work, is the source of the V and J calls. In all, the sample holds about 240,000 distinct CDR3 sequences, and more than 9% of those were seen once. The ten largest account for more than 8% of the sample.

This clonotype was seen ten or more times. Its antigen is currently not known. No base quality values were provided; no much bigger clone lies one nucleotide off. Only healthy Caucasian donors were included. Using Miltenyi CD45RO+ enrichment and human naive T-cell isolation kits, memory (CD45RO+) and naive T cells were isolated from PBMC. The paper as a whole reports these results and caveats: Conclusions relied on cross-sectional statistical analysis, since the same donors could not be followed over many years. Zero-insertion analyses could be partly confounded by invariant T cells such as MAIT and iNKT, although diverse VJ usage argued against such confounding for most clonotypes. A weaker excess of twin sharing was found in beta out-of-frame sequences because the signal-to-noise ratio was lowered by fewer shared sequences. Compared with coincidental sharing between unrelated individuals, out-of-frame TCR alpha sequences shared between twins had an excess of sequences with low generation probability. Out-of-frame TCR alpha sharing in monozygotic twins was systematically underestimated by recombination models, whereas sharing between unrelated individuals was in agreement with the recombination models. Abundant cord blood beta clonotypes had fewer insertions, young adult naive repertoires showed a similar but weaker trend, and memory repertoires showed no such trend.

The germline V gene (reference sequence) supplies CDR1 SGHNT and CDR2 YYREEE. The germline ends are 6 bases apart after V is trimmed by 0 bases and J by 3 bases. The CDR3 runs 14 residues from the cysteine to the phenylalanine. The only DNA kept is the CDR3, 42 bases in frame from the first base. Sequencing was carried out using memory T cells sorted from blood. Taken with the paper, the label for cell subset or site translates to: CD45RO+ enriched T cells. The sequence links TRBV5-4 to TRBJ2-2, with no D gene named confidently. The source is a man aged 50-60 years in good health. The CDR3 region: CASSLGIDTGELFF. DNA sequence: TGTGCCAGCAGCTTGGGAATAGACACCGGGGAGCTGTTTTTT.